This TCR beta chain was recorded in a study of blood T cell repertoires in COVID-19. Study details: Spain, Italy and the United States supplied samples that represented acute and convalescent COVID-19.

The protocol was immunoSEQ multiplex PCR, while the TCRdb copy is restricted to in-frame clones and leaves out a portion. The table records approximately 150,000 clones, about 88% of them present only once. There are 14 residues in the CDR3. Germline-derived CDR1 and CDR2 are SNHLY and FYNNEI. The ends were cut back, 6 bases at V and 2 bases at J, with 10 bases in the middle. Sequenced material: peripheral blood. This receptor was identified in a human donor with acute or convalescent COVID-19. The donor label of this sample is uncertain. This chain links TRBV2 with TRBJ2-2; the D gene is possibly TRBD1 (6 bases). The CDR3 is CASRTDSNTGELFF. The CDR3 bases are TGTGCCAGCAGAACGGACAGTAACACCGGGGAGCTGTTTTTT.